This TCR beta chain is from a study of cytomegalovirus exposure and HLA in healthy donors. Overall study results and limits: Later findings reportedly placed an Asian-associated ancestry cluster below the approximately 650-donor mean for N-insertions.

In germline, CDR1 is LGHNA, CDR2 YSLEER. This CDR3 spans 15 amino acids. Trimming cost V 0 bases and J 3 bases, with 12 bases left between them. The PCR employed 60 Vbeta primers together with 13 Jbeta primers. TCRdb's table, derived via immunoSEQ multiplex PCR, lists solely in-frame clones and lacks some. Of 150,000 or so clones detected, roughly 70% appear once; the ten largest clones hold approximately 4%. This clone was found a few times. Its antigen is unidentified. V gene TRBV4-3 combines with J gene TRBJ2-7, with D tentatively TRBD1 (5 bases). This receptor was taken from a man younger than 35 in good health and CMV-seropositive. Specimen: PBMCs. Here the CDR3 DNA reads TGCGCCAGCAGCCAAGATCGTACAGGAAGCTACGAGCAGTACTTC. It specifies CASSQDRTGSYEQYF.